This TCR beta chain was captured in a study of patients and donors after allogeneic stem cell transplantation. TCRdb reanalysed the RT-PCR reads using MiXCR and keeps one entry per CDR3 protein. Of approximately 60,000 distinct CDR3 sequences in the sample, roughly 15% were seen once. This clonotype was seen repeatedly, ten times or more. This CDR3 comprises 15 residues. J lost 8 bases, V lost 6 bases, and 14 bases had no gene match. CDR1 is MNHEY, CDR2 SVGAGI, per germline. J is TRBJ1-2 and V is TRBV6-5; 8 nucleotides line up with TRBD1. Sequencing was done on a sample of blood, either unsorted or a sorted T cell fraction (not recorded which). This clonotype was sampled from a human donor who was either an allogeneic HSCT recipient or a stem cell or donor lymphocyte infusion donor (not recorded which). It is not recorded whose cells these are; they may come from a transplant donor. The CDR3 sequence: CASRTDSGGAYGYTF. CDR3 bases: TGTGCCAGCAGAACCGACTCAGGGGGCGCTTACGGCTACACCTTC.